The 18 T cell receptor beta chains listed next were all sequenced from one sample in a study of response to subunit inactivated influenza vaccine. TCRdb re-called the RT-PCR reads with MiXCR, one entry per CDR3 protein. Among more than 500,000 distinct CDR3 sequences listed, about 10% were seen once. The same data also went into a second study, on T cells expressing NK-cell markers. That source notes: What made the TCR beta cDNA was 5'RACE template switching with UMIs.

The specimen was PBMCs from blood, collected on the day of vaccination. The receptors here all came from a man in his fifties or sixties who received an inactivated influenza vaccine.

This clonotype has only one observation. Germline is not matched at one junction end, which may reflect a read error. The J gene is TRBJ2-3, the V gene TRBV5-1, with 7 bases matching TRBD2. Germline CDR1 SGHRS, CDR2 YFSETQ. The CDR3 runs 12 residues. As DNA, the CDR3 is TGCGCCAGCAGCTACGGACTAGATACGCAGTCTTTT. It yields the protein CASSYGLDTQSF.

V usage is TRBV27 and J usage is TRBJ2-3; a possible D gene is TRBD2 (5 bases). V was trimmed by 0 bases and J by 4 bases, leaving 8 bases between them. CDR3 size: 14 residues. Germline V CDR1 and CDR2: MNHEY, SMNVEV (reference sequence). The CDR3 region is CASSLSGESDTQYF. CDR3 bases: TGTGCCAGCAGTTTATCCGGGGAATCAGATACGCAGTATTTT.

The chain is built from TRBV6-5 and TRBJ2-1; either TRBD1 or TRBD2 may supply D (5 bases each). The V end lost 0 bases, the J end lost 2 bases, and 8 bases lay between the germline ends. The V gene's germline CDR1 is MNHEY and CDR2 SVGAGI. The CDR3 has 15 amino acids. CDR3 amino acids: CASSYSRGPYNEQFF. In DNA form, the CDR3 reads TGTGCCAGCAGTTACTCCCGGGGCCCCTACAATGAGCAGTTCTTC.

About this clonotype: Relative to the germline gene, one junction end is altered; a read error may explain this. CDR3 residues: CCARGRDQANYGYTF. As DNA, the CDR3 is TGCTGTGCTAGAGGACGGGATCAAGCTAACTATGGCTACACCTTC. The J gene is TRBJ1-2, the V gene TRBV20-1; D remains unclear. The germline gives CDR1 DFQATT, CDR2 SNEGSKA (reference sequence). The CDR3 sequence is 15 residues long.

The CDR3 region has the DNA TGTGCCATCAGTGAGTCTTTCGGTTTCCCCATCTCTGGGGCCAACGTCCTGACTTTC. This encodes CAISESFGFPISGANVLTF. The V call is TRBV10-3, the J call TRBJ2-6; D is uncertain. Germline-derived CDR1 and CDR2 are ENHRY and SYGVKD. Trimming removed 0 bases from V and 0 bases from J, with 15 bases in between. This CDR3 is 19 amino acids long.

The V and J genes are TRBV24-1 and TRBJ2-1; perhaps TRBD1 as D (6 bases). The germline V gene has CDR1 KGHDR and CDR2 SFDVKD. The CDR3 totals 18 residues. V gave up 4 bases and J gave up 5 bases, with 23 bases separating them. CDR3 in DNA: TGTGCCACCAGTGACCAACCCGGGTACAGGGATAGGGACAATGAGCAGTTCTTC. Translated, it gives CATSDQPGYRDRDNEQFF.

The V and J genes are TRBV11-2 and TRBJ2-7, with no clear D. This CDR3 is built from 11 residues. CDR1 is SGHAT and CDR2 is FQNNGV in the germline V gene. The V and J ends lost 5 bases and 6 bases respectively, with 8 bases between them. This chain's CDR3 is CASSLTSEQYF. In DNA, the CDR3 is TGTGCCAGCAGCCTCACCTCCGAGCAGTACTTC.

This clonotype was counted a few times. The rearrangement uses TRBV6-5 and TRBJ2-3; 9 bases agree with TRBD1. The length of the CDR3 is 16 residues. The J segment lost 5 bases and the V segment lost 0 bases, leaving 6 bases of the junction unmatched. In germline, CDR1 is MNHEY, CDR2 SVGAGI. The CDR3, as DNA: TGTGCCAGCAGTTACTCGCGGACAGGGGTAGGAGATACGCAGTATTTT. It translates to CASSYSRTGVGDTQYF.

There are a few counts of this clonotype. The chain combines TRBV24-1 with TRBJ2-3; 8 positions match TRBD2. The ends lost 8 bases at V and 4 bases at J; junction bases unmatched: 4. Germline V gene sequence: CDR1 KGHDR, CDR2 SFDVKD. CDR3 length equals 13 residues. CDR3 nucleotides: TGTGCCACCATAGGACTAGCTGCAGATACGCAGTATTTT. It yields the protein CATIGLAADTQYF.

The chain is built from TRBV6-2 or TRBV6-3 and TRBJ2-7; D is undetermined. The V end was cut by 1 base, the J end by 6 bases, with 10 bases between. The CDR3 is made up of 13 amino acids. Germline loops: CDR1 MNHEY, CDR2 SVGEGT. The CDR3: CASSYFPGVEQYF. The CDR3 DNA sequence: TGTGCCAGCAGTTACTTTCCAGGAGTCGAGCAGTACTTC.

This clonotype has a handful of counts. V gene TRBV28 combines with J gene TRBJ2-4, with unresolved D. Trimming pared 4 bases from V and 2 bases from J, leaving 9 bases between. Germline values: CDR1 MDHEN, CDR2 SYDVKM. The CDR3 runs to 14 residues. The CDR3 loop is CASSSLGTKNIQYF. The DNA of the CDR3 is TGTGCCAGCAGTTCGCTAGGGACCAAAAACATTCAGTACTTC.

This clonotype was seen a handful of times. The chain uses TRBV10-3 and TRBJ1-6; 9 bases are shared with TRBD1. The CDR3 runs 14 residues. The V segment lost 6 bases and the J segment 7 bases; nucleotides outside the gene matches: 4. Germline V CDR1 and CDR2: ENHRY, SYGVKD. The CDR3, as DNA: TGTGCCATCAGGATGGACAGGGGCAATTCACCCCTCCACTTT. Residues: CAIRMDRGNSPLHF.

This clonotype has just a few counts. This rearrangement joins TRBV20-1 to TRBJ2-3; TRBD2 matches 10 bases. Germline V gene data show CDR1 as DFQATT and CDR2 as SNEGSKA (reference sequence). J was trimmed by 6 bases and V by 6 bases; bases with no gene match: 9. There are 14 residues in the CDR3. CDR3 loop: CSADASGSLDTQYF. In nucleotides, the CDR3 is TGCAGTGCGGACGCTAGCGGGAGTCTGGATACGCAGTATTTT.

CDR3 loop: CASTWTGRGNTGELFF. The DNA of the CDR3 is TGTGCCAGCACTTGGACCGGCAGGGGAAACACCGGGGAGCTGTTTTTT. The chain couples TRBV12-3 or TRBV12-4 to TRBJ2-2, with D tentatively TRBD1 (6 bases). The CDR3 has 16 amino acids. V dropped 7 bases and J dropped 2 bases, with 17 bases sitting between them.

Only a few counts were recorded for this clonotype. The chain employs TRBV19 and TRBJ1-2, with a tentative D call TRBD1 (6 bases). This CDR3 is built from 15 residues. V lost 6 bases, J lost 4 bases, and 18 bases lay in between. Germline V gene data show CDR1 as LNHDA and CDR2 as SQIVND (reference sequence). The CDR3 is CASRISFTGSYGYTF. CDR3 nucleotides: TGTGCCAGTAGAATATCCTTTACAGGGAGCTATGGCTACACCTTC.

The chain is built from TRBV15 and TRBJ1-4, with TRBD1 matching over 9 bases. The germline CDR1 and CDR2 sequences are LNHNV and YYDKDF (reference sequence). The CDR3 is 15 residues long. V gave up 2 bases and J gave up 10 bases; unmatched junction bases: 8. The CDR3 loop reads CATSRPGTGSPKLFF. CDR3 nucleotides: TGTGCCACCAGCAGACCCGGGACAGGGAGTCCAAAACTGTTTTTT.

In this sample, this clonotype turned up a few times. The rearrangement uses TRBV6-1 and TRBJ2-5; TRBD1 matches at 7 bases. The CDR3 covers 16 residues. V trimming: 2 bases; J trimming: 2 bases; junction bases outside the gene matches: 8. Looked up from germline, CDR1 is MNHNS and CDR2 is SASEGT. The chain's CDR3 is CASSELGGAVQETQYF. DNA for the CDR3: TGTGCCAGCAGTGAATTAGGGGGCGCCGTGCAAGAGACCCAGTACTTC.

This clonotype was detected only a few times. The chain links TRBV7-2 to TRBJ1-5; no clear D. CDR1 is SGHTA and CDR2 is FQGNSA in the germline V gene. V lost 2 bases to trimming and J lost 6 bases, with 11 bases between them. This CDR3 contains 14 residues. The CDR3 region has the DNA TGTGCCAGCAGCTTATTTACAGAGGTTCAGCCCCAGCATTTT. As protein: CASSLFTEVQPQHF.